This is a list of T cell receptor beta chains from one sample in a study of T cells in Graves' hyperthyroidism and ophthalmopathy. TCRdb called the multiplex PCR reads again in MiXCR, with one record for every CDR3 protein. The table includes roughly 650,000 distinct CDR3 sequences, more than 15% detected once. The sequencing input was blood. Source of these receptors: a woman aged 40 to 49 with Graves' ophthalmopathy. The CDR3 runs from the conserved cysteine through the conserved F or W. D genes are given only for firm matches. Clone size is shown for a subset of rows, as once, few, many or a class of expanded clone.

v_call: TRBV3-1; clone_size: many; d_call: TRBD2; j_call: TRBJ2-1; cdr3_aa: CASSQGLAGGEFF; cdr3_nt: TGTGCCAGCAGCCAAGGCTTAGCGGGAGGGGAGTTCTTC
v_call: TRBV20-1; clone_size: -; d_call: -; j_call: TRBJ1-5; cdr3_aa: CSASRQGRIQPQHF; cdr3_nt: TGCAGTGCTAGCCGCCAGGGAAGGATCCAGCCCCAGCATTTT
v_call: TRBV11-2; clone_size: many; d_call: -; j_call: TRBJ2-1; cdr3_aa: CASSYRGGNLYNEQFF; cdr3_nt: TGTGCCAGCAGCTACCGGGGCGGGAACTTATACAATGAGCAGTTCTTC
v_call: TRBV6-1; clone_size: few; d_call: -; j_call: TRBJ2-1; cdr3_aa: CASSEEDLGVNEQFF; cdr3_nt: TGTGCCAGCAGTGAAGAGGATTTGGGGGTGAATGAGCAGTTCTTC
v_call: TRBV3-1; clone_size: -; d_call: -; j_call: TRBJ1-4; cdr3_aa: CASSLDTRGEKLFF; cdr3_nt: TGTGCCAGCAGCCTGGACACCCGAGGTGAAAAACTGTTTTTT
v_call: TRBV28; clone_size: many; d_call: -; j_call: TRBJ1-5; cdr3_aa: CASNLHTNSNQPQHF; cdr3_nt: TGTGCCAGCAACCTTCATACGAATAGCAATCAGCCCCAGCATTTT
v_call: TRBV20-1; clone_size: many; d_call: -; j_call: TRBJ2-5; cdr3_aa: CSAADSTETQYF; cdr3_nt: TGCAGTGCTGCAGACAGTACCGAGACCCAGTACTTC
v_call: TRBV27; clone_size: many; d_call: -; j_call: TRBJ2-1; cdr3_aa: CASSLVPRGNEQFF; cdr3_nt: TGTGCCAGCAGTTTAGTCCCCCGGGGGAATGAGCAGTTCTTC
v_call: TRBV19; clone_size: -; d_call: -; j_call: TRBJ1-1; cdr3_aa: CASSNQAGRNTEAFF; cdr3_nt: TGTGCCAGTAGTAACCAGGCGGGGCGTAACACTGAAGCTTTCTTT
v_call: TRBV11-2; clone_size: -; d_call: TRBD2; j_call: TRBJ2-1; cdr3_aa: CASSLALAGGLVGEQFF; cdr3_nt: TGTGCCAGCAGCTTAGCACTAGCGGGAGGGTTGGTGGGTGAGCAGTTCTTC
v_call: TRBV5-1; clone_size: -; d_call: -; j_call: TRBJ1-5; cdr3_aa: CASSPDGGLQPQHF; cdr3_nt: TGCGCCAGCAGCCCGGACGGGGGGCTTCAGCCCCAGCATTTT
v_call: TRBV18; clone_size: few; d_call: -; j_call: TRBJ1-2; cdr3_aa: CASSPAEEPQGRYGYTF; cdr3_nt: TGTGCCAGCTCCCCCGCCGAGGAGCCCCAAGGACGGTATGGCTACACCTTC
v_call: TRBV27; clone_size: many; d_call: -; j_call: TRBJ1-1; cdr3_aa: CASSSSGGVNTEAFF; cdr3_nt: TGTGCCAGCAGCTCCTCGGGTGGAGTGAACACTGAAGCTTTCTTT
v_call: TRBV7-3; clone_size: many; d_call: -; j_call: TRBJ2-3; cdr3_aa: CASSLTGGVGTDTQYF; cdr3_nt: TGTGCCAGCAGCTTAACAGGGGGAGTCGGCACAGATACGCAGTATTTT
v_call: TRBV12-3/TRBV12-4; clone_size: many; d_call: -; j_call: TRBJ2-7; cdr3_aa: CASSLAWGYEQYF; cdr3_nt: TGTGCCAGCAGTTTAGCGTGGGGCTACGAGCAGTACTTC
v_call: TRBV28; clone_size: -; d_call: -; j_call: TRBJ2-7; cdr3_aa: CATLGQVYEQYF; cdr3_nt: TGTGCCACCCTGGGACAAGTCTACGAGCAGTACTTC
v_call: TRBV30; clone_size: many; d_call: -; j_call: TRBJ2-3; cdr3_aa: CACGPKSTDTQYF; cdr3_nt: TGTGCCTGCGGACCCAAGAGCACAGATACGCAGTATTTT
v_call: TRBV2; clone_size: many; d_call: TRBD1; j_call: TRBJ1-1; cdr3_aa: CASSEAGTVHMNTEAFF; cdr3_nt: TGTGCCAGCAGTGAAGCTGGGACAGTGCACATGAACACTGAAGCTTTCTTT
v_call: TRBV7-9; clone_size: few; d_call: TRBD1; j_call: TRBJ2-1; cdr3_aa: CASSSPQGTGAYNEQFF; cdr3_nt: TGTGCCAGCAGTTCCCCACAGGGGACAGGAGCCTACAATGAGCAGTTCTTC
v_call: TRBV3-1; clone_size: many; d_call: -; j_call: TRBJ1-6; cdr3_aa: CASSRSRGYNSPLHF; cdr3_nt: TGTGCCAGCAGCCGCAGCAGGGGATATAATTCACCCCTCCACTTT
v_call: TRBV7-9; clone_size: many; d_call: -; j_call: TRBJ1-4; cdr3_aa: CASSLSPEKLFF; cdr3_nt: TGTGCCAGCAGCTTAAGCCCGGAAAAACTGTTTTTT
v_call: TRBV5-6; clone_size: many; d_call: -; j_call: TRBJ1-1; cdr3_aa: CASSLGRGGSAFF; cdr3_nt: TGTGCCAGCAGCTTGGGACGAGGGGGATCAGCTTTCTTT
v_call: TRBV3-1; clone_size: many; d_call: TRBD1; j_call: TRBJ1-2; cdr3_aa: CASRDRGSAYGYTF; cdr3_nt: TGTGCCAGCAGAGACAGGGGTTCAGCCTATGGCTACACCTTC
v_call: TRBV24-1; clone_size: -; d_call: TRBD1; j_call: TRBJ2-7; cdr3_aa: CATSDLTGPGQGDYEQYF; cdr3_nt: TGTGCCACCAGTGATTTAACGGGACCGGGACAGGGCGACTACGAGCAGTACTTC
v_call: TRBV2; clone_size: -; d_call: -; j_call: TRBJ2-1; cdr3_aa: CASSDDRGYGYNEQFF; cdr3_nt: TGTGCCAGCAGTGACGATCGAGGGTATGGGTACAATGAGCAGTTCTTC
v_call: TRBV29-1; clone_size: few; d_call: -; j_call: TRBJ1-5; cdr3_aa: CSVPALGSNQPQHF; cdr3_nt: TGCAGCGTCCCGGCCCTGGGTAGCAATCAGCCCCAGCATTTT
v_call: TRBV28; clone_size: -; d_call: -; j_call: TRBJ2-1; cdr3_aa: CASREQGGGAYNEQFF; cdr3_nt: TGTGCCAGCAGAGAGCAGGGGGGGGGGGCCTACAATGAGCAGTTCTTC
v_call: TRBV6-2/TRBV6-3; clone_size: many; d_call: TRBD2; j_call: TRBJ2-1; cdr3_aa: CASSFPGLANEQFF; cdr3_nt: TGTGCCAGCAGTTTTCCGGGACTAGCGAATGAGCAGTTCTTC
v_call: TRBV7-9; clone_size: many; d_call: -; j_call: TRBJ2-7; cdr3_aa: CASSAITQGEQYF; cdr3_nt: TGTGCCAGCAGCGCGATCACCCAGGGAGAGCAGTACTTC
v_call: TRBV6-1; clone_size: few; d_call: -; j_call: TRBJ1-5; cdr3_aa: CASANRHSNQPQHF; cdr3_nt: TGTGCCAGCGCGAATAGGCATAGCAATCAGCCCCAGCATTTT
v_call: TRBV28; clone_size: -; d_call: TRBD2; j_call: TRBJ2-3; cdr3_aa: CATGLAGYTDTQYF; cdr3_nt: TGTGCCACCGGACTAGCGGGCTACACAGATACGCAGTATTTT
v_call: TRBV6-1; clone_size: -; d_call: -; j_call: TRBJ1-6; cdr3_aa: CASRLTTSPLHF; cdr3_nt: TGTGCCAGCAGATTAACAACATCACCCCTCCACTTT
v_call: TRBV27; clone_size: few; d_call: TRBD2; j_call: TRBJ2-2; cdr3_aa: CAPSGRVNTGELFF; cdr3_nt: TGTGCCCCTAGCGGGAGGGTGAACACCGGGGAGCTGTTTTTT
v_call: TRBV7-6; clone_size: few; d_call: TRBD2; j_call: TRBJ2-1; cdr3_aa: CASSLGLAGASQFF; cdr3_nt: TGTGCCAGCAGCTTAGGACTAGCGGGGGCGTCGCAGTTCTTC
v_call: TRBV5-1; clone_size: few; d_call: TRBD2; j_call: TRBJ2-4; cdr3_aa: CASSSSPGLAGKNIQYF; cdr3_nt: TGCGCCAGCAGCTCTAGCCCGGGACTAGCGGGGAAAAACATTCAGTACTTC
v_call: TRBV7-6; clone_size: many; d_call: -; j_call: TRBJ2-1; cdr3_aa: CASSLSAAYNEQFF; cdr3_nt: TGTGCCAGCAGCTTAAGTGCAGCCTACAATGAGCAGTTCTTC
v_call: TRBV7-2; clone_size: many; d_call: -; j_call: TRBJ2-1; cdr3_aa: CASSFFGANEQFF; cdr3_nt: TGTGCCAGCAGCTTCTTTGGGGCCAATGAGCAGTTCTTC